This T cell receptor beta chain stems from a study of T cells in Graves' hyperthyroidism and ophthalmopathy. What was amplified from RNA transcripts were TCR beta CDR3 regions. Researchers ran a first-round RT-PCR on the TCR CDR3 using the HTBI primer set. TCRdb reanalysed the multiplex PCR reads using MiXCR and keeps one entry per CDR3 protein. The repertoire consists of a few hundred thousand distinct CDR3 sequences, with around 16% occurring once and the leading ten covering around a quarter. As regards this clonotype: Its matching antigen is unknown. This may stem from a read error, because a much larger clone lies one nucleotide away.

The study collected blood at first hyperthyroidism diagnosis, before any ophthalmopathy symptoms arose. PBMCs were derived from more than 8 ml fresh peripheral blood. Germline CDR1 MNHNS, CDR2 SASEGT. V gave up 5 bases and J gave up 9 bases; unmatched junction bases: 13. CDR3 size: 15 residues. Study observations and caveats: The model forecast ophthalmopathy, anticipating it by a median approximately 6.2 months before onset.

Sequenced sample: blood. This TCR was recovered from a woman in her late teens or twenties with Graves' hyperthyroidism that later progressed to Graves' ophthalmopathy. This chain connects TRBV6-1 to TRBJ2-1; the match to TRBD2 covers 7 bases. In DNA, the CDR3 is TGTGCCAGCAGTCCAACTAGAGGGAGGGCCGTTGAGCAGTTCTTC. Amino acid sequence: CASSPTRGRAVEQFF.